Each of the 11 T cell receptor beta chains below was sequenced from the same sample in a study of cytomegalovirus exposure and HLA in healthy donors. The repertoire was sequenced with immunoSEQ multiplex PCR; TCRdb's copy has only in-frame clones and lacks some. Of some 120,000 clones listed, roughly 89% are singletons. Sequenced sample: PBMCs. These receptors originate from a woman aged 18-35 years in good health and CMV-seronegative.

The V gene is TRBV2, the J gene TRBJ2-7, with D perhaps TRBD1 (6 bases). Deletions cut 3 bases from V and 4 bases from J, with 13 bases between. This CDR3 is 14 amino acids long. Germline values: CDR1 SNHLY, CDR2 FYNNEI. The CDR3 sequence: CASSETGFSYEQYF. CDR3 nucleotides: TGTGCCAGCAGTGAGACAGGTTTCTCTTACGAGCAGTACTTC.

The rearrangement links TRBV9 to TRBJ2-1; a weak D match, TRBD2 (6 bases). V was clipped by 2 bases and J by 1 base, with 13 bases between them. The germline V gene encodes CDR1 SGDLS and CDR2 YYNGEE. The CDR3 contains 16 residues. The CDR3 protein is CASSVLGGTSYNEQFF. The CDR3, as DNA: TGTGCCAGCAGCGTGTTAGGCGGGACGTCCTACAATGAGCAGTTCTTC. The full variable domain, its missing parts supplied by reference TRBV9 and TRBJ2-1, is DSGVTQTPKHLITATGQRVTLRCSPRSGDLSVYWYQQSLDQGLQFLIQYYNGEERAKGNILERFSAQQFPDLHSELNLSSLELGDSALYFCASSVLGGTSYNEQFFGPGTRLTVL.

V usage is TRBV5-6 and J usage is TRBJ2-7, with D possibly matching TRBD2 (5 bases). V was pared by 3 bases and J by 7 bases, with 14 bases between. Germline assignment: CDR1 SGHDT and CDR2 YYEEEE. CDR3 length: 13 residues. CDR3 sequence (DNA): TGTGCCAGCAGCTCGGATACCTCGGGAGAGCAGTACTTC. Translating it yields CASSSDTSGEQYF.

The chain recombines TRBV14 with TRBJ2-1; possibly TRBD2 for D (7 bases). Germline V gene data show CDR1 as SGHDN and CDR2 as FVKESK. V lost 7 bases and J lost 9, with 16 bases in between. This CDR3 contains 13 residues. The CDR3 is CASTPGRGGEQFF. CDR3 sequence (DNA): TGTGCCAGCACCCCAGGGAGGGGGGGTGAGCAGTTCTTC.

The V and J genes are TRBV19 and TRBJ2-1; 11 bases fit TRBD1. CDR1 is LNHDA, CDR2 SQIVND, per germline (reference sequence). CDR3 length equals 18 residues. The J segment lost 6 bases and the V segment lost 6 bases, leaving 16 bases of the junction unmatched. CDR3 bases: TGTGCCAGTAGCCGTGCGCACAAGCGGGGACAGGGGGTCAATGAGCAGTTCTTC. This codes for CASSRAHKRGQGVNEQFF.

V gene TRBV5-1 combines with J gene TRBJ1-2; D unclear. Germline V CDR1 and CDR2: SGHRS, YFSETQ. The CDR3 has 13 residues. Trimming left V 1 base short and J 9 bases short, with 13 bases between. Here the CDR3 DNA reads TGCGCCAGCAGCTTGTTCGAGGGCGGAAGCTACACCTTC. Its protein product is CASSLFEGGSYTF.

The chain uses TRBV6-5 and TRBJ1-2, with 10 bases that match TRBD1. This CDR3 spans 15 amino acids. Germline V gene lookup returns CDR1 MNHEY and CDR2 SVGAGI. J gave up 7 bases and V 1 base, and 6 bases lay outside the gene matches. The CDR3 nucleotides read TGTGCCAGCAGTTACTTGCTGACAGGGGGCGGTGGCTACACCTTC. It codes for CASSYLLTGGGGYTF.

The chain combines TRBV25-1 with TRBJ2-7, with 7 positions matching TRBD1. This CDR3 is built from 14 residues. The junction had 4 bases not matched to a gene; V was cut back by 2 bases and J by 3 bases. Germline-derived CDR1 and CDR2 are MGHDK and SYGVNS. CDR3 nucleotides: TGTGCCAGCAGTGAAAGGGGGACAGTCTACGAGCAGTACTTC. Residues: CASSERGTVYEQYF.

This chain connects TRBV2 to TRBJ2-2; D may be TRBD2 (6 bases). This CDR3 is 14 amino acids long. The V gene lost 5 bases and the J gene lost 5 bases, with 12 bases spanning the gap. Per the germline V gene, CDR1 is SNHLY and CDR2 is FYNNEI. The CDR3 DNA sequence: TGTGCCAGCAGTTCGGGAGTCGGGACCGGGGAGCTGTTTTTT. Amino acid sequence: CASSSGVGTGELFF.

V gene TRBV25-1 combines with J gene TRBJ2-5; 7 nucleotides align to TRBD2. V was pared by 1 base and J by 4 bases, with 6 bases of the junction left unmatched. The CDR3 runs to 15 residues. Germline V gene sequence: CDR1 MGHDK, CDR2 SYGVNS. This CDR3 reads CASSELLGGGETQYF. The DNA for the CDR3 is TGTGCCAGCAGTGAATTATTGGGGGGGGGAGAGACCCAGTACTTC.

This rearrangement joins TRBV2 to TRBJ1-4; D gene unclear. Deletions cut 5 bases from V and 8 bases from J, with 6 bases between. From germline, CDR1 is SNHLY and CDR2 FYNNEI. The CDR3 extends over 11 amino acids. CDR3 region: CASSKQEKLFF. The CDR3 bases are TGTGCCAGCAGTAAACAGGAAAAACTGTTTTTT.